These 20 T cell receptor beta chains came from one sample sequenced in a study of Ad26.COV2.S vaccination and SARS-CoV-2 variants. Clones were sequenced by immunoSEQ multiplex PCR, and TCRdb holds only the in-frame ones, with some missing. This table holds about 350,000 clones, under 95% found once. The sequencing used peripheral blood, collected after recovery from COVID-19. These TCRs come from a human donor who had recovered from COVID-19.

V is TRBV5-1 and J is TRBJ2-2, with a possible D match to TRBD2 (5 bases). The germline gives CDR1 SGHRS, CDR2 YFSETQ. V lost 3 bases and J lost 4, with 13 bases in between. This CDR3 has 15 amino acids. As DNA, the CDR3 is TGCGCCAGCAGCTCCCGGACTCTACCCACCGGGGAGCTGTTTTTT. Protein: CASSSRTLPTGELFF.

The V and J genes are TRBV2 and TRBJ1-6; unclear D gene. Germline loops: CDR1 SNHLY, CDR2 FYNNEI. This CDR3 is 9 amino acids long. Between the trimmed V and J ends, which lost 5 bases and 10 bases, there was a span of 0 bases. CDR3 amino acids: CASSSPLHF. CDR3 DNA: TGTGCCAGCAGTTCACCCCTCCACTTT. The whole variable domain, remainder taken from reference TRBV2 and TRBJ1-6, is EPEVTQTPSHQVTQMGQEVILRCVPISNHLYFYWYRQILGQKVEFLVSFYNNEISEKSEIFDDQFSVERPDGSNFTLKIRSTKLEDSAMYFCASSSPLHFGNGTRLTVT.

This clone was found once. The chain carries TRBV4-1 and TRBJ2-1; 7 bases are a match to TRBD2. Germline V gives CDR1 MGHRA, CDR2 YSYEKL. The length of the CDR3 is 18 residues. The V gene end was trimmed by 5 bases and the J gene end by 3 bases; junction bases not matched to a gene: 16. CDR3 nucleotide sequence: TGCGCCAGCAGCGGACCCCCATTCCGGGGGGAAGGCTACAATGAGCAGTTCTTC. This gives the protein CASSGPPFRGEGYNEQFF.

This chain joins TRBV10-3 and TRBJ2-4; D may be TRBD1 (5 bases). Trimming left V 3 bases short and J 7 bases short, with 16 bases between. Germline V CDR1 and CDR2: ENHRY, SYGVKD. The CDR3 extends over 15 amino acids. This chain's CDR3 is CAISDRNSQGNIQYF. The CDR3 region has the DNA TGTGCCATCAGTGACAGGAATAGTCAGGGCAACATTCAGTACTTC.

This clone was detected only once. The chain couples TRBV5-1 to TRBJ2-3, with D possibly matching TRBD2 (6 bases). CDR1 is SGHRS, CDR2 YFSETQ, per germline. V dropped 0 bases and J dropped 2 bases, with 13 bases sitting between them. The CDR3 spans 16 residues. The CDR3 region is CASSLAGGAPTDTQYF. CDR3 sequence (DNA): TGCGCCAGCAGCTTGGCTGGAGGGGCGCCCACAGATACGCAGTATTTT.

The gene calls are TRBV5-4 and TRBJ1-5; tentative D call: TRBD1 (6 bases). CDR1 SGHNT and CDR2 YYREEE come from the germline V gene (reference sequence). The V end was cut by 1 base, the J end by 4 bases, with 9 bases between. This CDR3 has 14 amino acids. The CDR3 DNA sequence: TGTGCCAGCAGCTTGATGGGGGCTAATCAGCCCCAGCATTTT. Translating it yields CASSLMGANQPQHF.

The V gene is TRBV3-1 (or the pseudogene TRBV3-2), the J gene TRBJ1-1, with D tentatively TRBD1 (5 bases). CDR1 and CDR2 (germline): LGHDT, YNNKEL (reference sequence). The V end was cut by 7 bases, the J end by 4 bases, with 16 bases between. The CDR3 loop spans 14 amino acids. CDR3 DNA: TGTGCCAGCACAGGATCCCCGGGGGGCACTGAAGCTTTCTTT. Protein sequence: CASTGSPGGTEAFF.

V is TRBV18 and J is TRBJ1-3; maybe TRBD1 (6 bases). V was trimmed by 3 bases and J by 4 bases, leaving 13 bases between them. The CDR3 sequence is 15 residues long. Per the germline V gene, CDR1 is KGHSH and CDR2 is LQKENI. CDR3 sequence reads: CASSPSTGPGNTIYF. The CDR3 region has the DNA TGTGCCAGCTCACCCTCTACAGGGCCGGGAAACACCATATATTTT.

This chain joins TRBV5-1 and TRBJ2-7; D is perhaps TRBD1 or TRBD2 (6 bases each). Germline CDR1 reads SGHRS; CDR2 reads YFSETQ. V shed 4 bases and J shed 3 bases, with 20 bases lying between them. CDR3 length: 16 amino acids. In DNA, the CDR3 is TGCGCCAGCAGCGGGGTGGCGGGGACAATCTTCTACGAGCAGTACTTC. Protein product: CASSGVAGTIFYEQYF.

This clone was seen a few times. The rearrangement links TRBV11-2 to TRBJ2-1, with TRBD2 matching over 8 bases. The CDR3 loop spans 16 amino acids. Germline CDR1 reads SGHAT; CDR2 reads FQNNGV. V was clipped by 5 bases and J by 1 base; unmatched bases: 7. CDR3 loop: CASSTRLAKSYNEQFF. The CDR3, as DNA: TGTGCCAGCAGCACCCGACTAGCGAAGTCCTACAATGAGCAGTTCTTC.

The chain has TRBV19 and TRBJ2-2; the match to TRBD2 covers 8 bases. Trimming took 6 bases from V and 6 from J; bases not matched to a gene: 12. In germline, CDR1 is LNHDA, CDR2 SQIVND (reference sequence). The CDR3 contains 16 residues. CDR3 protein: CASSLGTGGPAGELFF. CDR3 DNA: TGTGCCAGTAGCCTAGGAACGGGGGGGCCGGCCGGGGAGCTGTTTTTT. Filled out from reference TRBV19 and TRBJ2-2, the complete variable domain reads DGGITQSPKYLFRKEGQNVTLSCEQNLNHDAMYWYRQDPGQGLRLIYYSQIVNDFQKGDIAEGYSVSREKKESFPLTVTSAQKNPTAFYLCASSLGTGGPAGELFFGEGSRLTVL.

This chain links TRBV20-1 with TRBJ2-2; no reliable D call. Germline-derived CDR1 and CDR2 are DFQATT and SNEGSKA (reference sequence). V was cut by 5 bases and J by 7 bases, with 8 bases left in between. The CDR3 is 11 amino acids. In DNA form, the CDR3 reads TGCAGTGCTTCTTGGGGCGGGGAGCTGTTTTTT. Translation gives CSASWGGELFF.

The CDR3 DNA reads as TGTGCCAGCAGTGTAGAGGGACAGGGTGGCGGCTACACCTTC. It translates to CASSVEGQGGGYTF. The chain combines TRBV2 with TRBJ1-2, with 9 bases that match TRBD1. The CDR3 has 14 amino acids. Germline V gene sequence: CDR1 SNHLY, CDR2 FYNNEI. J lost 8 bases, V lost 4 bases, and 8 bases had no gene match. Filled out from reference TRBV2 and TRBJ1-2, the complete variable domain reads EPEVTQTPSHQVTQMGQEVILRCVPISNHLYFYWYRQILGQKVEFLVSFYNNEISEKSEIFDDQFSVERPDGSNFTLKIRSTKLEDSAMYFCASSVEGQGGGYTFGSGTRLTVV.

This rearrangement joins TRBV5-4 to TRBJ1-1; maybe TRBD1 (6 bases). V was trimmed by 1 base and J by 1 base, leaving 11 bases between them. The CDR3 contains 15 residues. Looked up from germline, CDR1 is SGHNT and CDR2 is YYREEE (reference sequence). CDR3 residues: CASSLLGAANTEAFF. The DNA for the CDR3 is TGTGCCAGCAGCTTGTTGGGGGCCGCGAACACTGAAGCTTTCTTT. Filled out from reference TRBV5-4 and TRBJ1-1, the complete variable domain reads ETGVTQSPTHLIKTRGQQVTLRCSSQSGHNTVSWYQQALGQGPQFIFQYYREEENGRGNFPPRFSGLQFPNYSSELNVNALELDDSALYLCASSLLGAANTEAFFGQGTRLTVV.

The chain joins TRBV7-9 to TRBJ2-2; no reliable D call. Germline CDR1 SEHNR, CDR2 FQNEAQ (reference sequence). The CDR3 sequence is 16 residues long. V was pared by 3 bases and J by 6 bases, with 17 bases between. CDR3 DNA sequence: TGTGCCAGCAGCTTTGGGAACTCCCTGGTGGCCGGGGAGCTGTTTTTT. Translating it yields CASSFGNSLVAGELFF.

This clone was observed a single time. The J gene is TRBJ1-1, the V gene TRBV5-1, with D uncertain. The V end lost 3 bases, the J end lost 0 bases, and 9 bases lay between the germline ends. CDR3 length: 14 residues. Germline V CDR1 and CDR2: SGHRS, YFSETQ. CDR3 nucleotide sequence: TGCGCCAGCAGCTCGGACGGGATGAACACTGAAGCTTTCTTT. Translating gives CASSSDGMNTEAFF.

V usage is TRBV25-1 and J usage is TRBJ1-1; D not certain. Trimming shortened V by 4 bases and J by 1 base, and 13 bases separated the two germline ends. From germline, CDR1 is MGHDK and CDR2 SYGVNS. CDR3 length: 15 amino acids. The DNA of the CDR3 is TGTGCCAGCAGTGCCCCGAGGAACGGGAACACTGAAGCTTTCTTT. Translated: CASSAPRNGNTEAFF. The whole variable domain, filled in from reference TRBV25-1 and TRBJ1-1, reads EADIYQTPRYLVIGTGKKITLECSQTMGHDKMYWYQQDPGMELHLIHYSYGVNSTEKGDLSSESTVSRIRTEHFPLTLESARPSHTSQYLCASSAPRNGNTEAFFGQGTRLTVV.

V is TRBV4-1 and J is TRBJ2-5; D gene unclear. Trimming removed 1 base at V and 1 base at J, with 7 bases between. CDR1 is MGHRA, CDR2 YSYEKL, per germline. The CDR3 has 14 amino acids. Written as DNA, the CDR3 is TGCGCCAGCAGCCAAGGCCGGGTCCAAGAGACCCAGTACTTC. Its translation is CASSQGRVQETQYF.

V usage is TRBV3-1 (or the pseudogene TRBV3-2) and J usage is TRBJ2-1; unclear D gene. Trimming took off 0 bases at V and 15 bases at J, with 12 bases between the two ends. The CDR3 has 12 residues. Per germline, CDR1 LGHDT and CDR2 YNNKEL (reference sequence). CDR3 protein: CASSQESRPSFF. CDR3 in DNA: TGTGCCAGCAGCCAAGAATCTAGACCGTCGTTCTTC.

The V and J genes are TRBV9 and TRBJ2-5; 12 bases are shared with TRBD2. V was pared by 4 bases and J by 5 bases, with 3 bases of the junction left unmatched. The CDR3 totals 14 residues. The germline V gene encodes CDR1 SGDLS and CDR2 YYNGEE. CDR3 nucleotides: TGTGCCAGCAGCCCTAGCGGGGGGGCGGAGACCCAGTACTTC. Its protein is CASSPSGGAETQYF.